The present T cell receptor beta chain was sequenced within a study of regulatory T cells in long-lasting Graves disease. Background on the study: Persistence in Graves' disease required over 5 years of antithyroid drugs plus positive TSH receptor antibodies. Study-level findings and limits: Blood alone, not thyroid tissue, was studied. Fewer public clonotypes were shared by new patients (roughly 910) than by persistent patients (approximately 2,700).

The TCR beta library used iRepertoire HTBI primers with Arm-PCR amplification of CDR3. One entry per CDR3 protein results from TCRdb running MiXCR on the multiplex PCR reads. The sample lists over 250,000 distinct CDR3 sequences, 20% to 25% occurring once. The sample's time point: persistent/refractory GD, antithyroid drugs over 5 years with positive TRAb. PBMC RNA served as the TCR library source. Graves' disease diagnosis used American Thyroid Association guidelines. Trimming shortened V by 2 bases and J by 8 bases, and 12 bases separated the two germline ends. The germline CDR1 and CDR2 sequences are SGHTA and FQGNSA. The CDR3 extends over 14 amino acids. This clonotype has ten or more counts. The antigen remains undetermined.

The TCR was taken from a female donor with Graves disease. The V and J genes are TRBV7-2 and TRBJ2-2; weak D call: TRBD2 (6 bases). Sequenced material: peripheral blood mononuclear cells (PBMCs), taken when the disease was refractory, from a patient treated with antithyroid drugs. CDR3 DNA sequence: TGTGCCAGCAGCTTAAGTAGCGGTGAAGGGGAGCTGTTTTTT. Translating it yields CASSLSSGEGELFF.